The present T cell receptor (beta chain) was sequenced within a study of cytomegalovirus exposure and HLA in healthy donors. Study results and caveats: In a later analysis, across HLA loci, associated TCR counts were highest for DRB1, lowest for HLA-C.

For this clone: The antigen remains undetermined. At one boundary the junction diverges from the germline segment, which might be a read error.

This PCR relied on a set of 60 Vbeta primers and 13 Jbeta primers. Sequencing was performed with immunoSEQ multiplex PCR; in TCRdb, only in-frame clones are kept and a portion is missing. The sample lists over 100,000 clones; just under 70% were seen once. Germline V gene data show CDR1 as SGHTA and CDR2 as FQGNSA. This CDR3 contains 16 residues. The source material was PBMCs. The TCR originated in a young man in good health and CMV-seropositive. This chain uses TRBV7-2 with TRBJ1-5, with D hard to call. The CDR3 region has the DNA TGTGCCAGCTGCTTAGTCGGAGGTGTGAGGCATCAGCCCCAGCATTTT. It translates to CASCLVGGVRHQPQHF.